This T cell receptor beta chain was captured by sequencing in a study of shared clonotypes between healthy human individuals (dated by TCRdb to about 2020). As for the study more broadly: A few men and a couple of women, aged 18 to 49 years, made up the cohort. For each donor, three plates each were used for CD4 naive and CD4 memory, two plates were used for CD8 naive, and one plate was used for CD8 memory. The study deeply sequenced blood TCR repertoires of five healthy adults to estimate repertoire size and the extent of clonotype sharing between individuals. Libraries were prepared and TCR repertoires were sequenced by different laboratories using diverse techniques, in order to increase sequencing depth and limit assay-specific biases. Each donor's leukapheresis produced roughly between roughly 0.85 and 9.5 billion PBMCs.

As for this clone: No cognate antigen has been identified for it. Nothing much larger sits one base from this clone, and base qualities are not available.

The donors were healthy, HIV-negative adults who had no recently reported acute infections or vaccinations. All donors were Caucasian adults living in Nashville, Tennessee, USA. CD4+ T cells were enriched through magnetic negative selection, after which naive cells were positively selected on CD45RA and the remaining negative fraction served as the memory subset. After blood collection by leukapheresis, PBMCs were isolated using Ficoll-Histopaque density gradient centrifugation and then cryopreserved in the vapor phase of liquid nitrogen. Analytical flow cytometry was used to check the purity and quantity of each magnetically sorted T cell population. Genomic DNA was isolated from every sorted fraction and measured by UV absorbance on a Nanodrop 2000c. TCR CDR3 regions were amplified from genomic DNA by multiplex PCR using the deep immunoSEQ assay. Genomic DNA extracted from each cell subset was distributed evenly over all wells of several immunoSEQ 96-well plates, and each plate served as one replicate. For sorted subsets, around 200 ng genomic DNA, equal to tens of thousands of T cell genomes, was loaded into each replicate PCR. Purified libraries were quantified with a Qubit 3.0 fluorometer, sized on a Bioanalyzer 2100, and re-quantified with the KAPA Library Quantification kit. Every immunoSEQ 96-well plate was sequenced on a separate single-read 150-cycle Illumina NextSeq 550 flow cell. On the study's bioinformatics: Because the immunoSEQ output held only junctional sequences and lacked quality scores, the filtering could not match the filtering applied to full-length reads. To assign V/J genes and CDR3, sequences were annotated against IMGT germline references using PyIR, a Python wrapper for IgBLAST v1.9. Any read was removed if the V/J assignment was weak (E-value above 1e-6), the CDR3 was missing, or the read contained stop codons, out-of-frame junctions, or ambiguous translated residues. A V3J clonotype was defined by an identical inferred V gene, J gene, and CDR3 amino acid sequence. The percentage overlap between two repertoires was calculated by dividing the number of shared unique clonotypes by the size of the smaller repertoire. Repertoire richness was assessed with RTK rarefaction, the Chao1 estimator, and Recon v2.1 estimates of unobserved clonotypes. Generation probabilities for all TCRbeta clonotypes obtained by the gDNA method from several donors were computed using OLGA. Imported from immuneACCESS, the table was reduced by TCRdb to in-frame sequences with V and J called. These copies leave out some clones; in studies compared against another copy, an unresolved V gene accounts for under half, and the cause of the remainder is not known. The V and J calls and clone size were taken over from that table, and D and trimming were inferred from the DNA. For this sample the table gives 1,400,000 or so clones, of which approximately 98.5% were detected only once. The ten largest clones represent approximately 0.4% of the sample.

The research as a whole found: Higher generation probabilities were observed for clonotypes shared by all four sorted-subset donors than for non-shared clonotypes. Across several donors, 5% to 6% of naive CD4, around 3.5% of naive CD8, roughly 2.3% of memory CD4, and under 0.45% of memory CD8 clonotypes were shared. Even with the large sequencing depth, rarefaction of the sorted-subset datasets indicated that sequencing was incomplete. Pairwise subsampling indicated that sequencing depth was expected to affect the degree of clonotype sharing among donors. Sampling was restricted to blood, and TCR repertoires in tissue are likely to differ from TCR repertoires in blood. The small number of donors limited the genetic and exposure-history diversity represented. Larger estimated clonotype richness was generally found for naive subsets than for memory subsets.

Relative to germline, V is 4 bases shorter and J is 3 bases shorter, with 14 bases between their ends. The germline V gene (reference sequence) sets CDR1 to SGHKS and CDR2 to YYEKEE. The CDR3 goes from the cysteine to the phenylalanine over 15 residues. Only the CDR3 portion is preserved as DNA: 45 bases, with reading frame beginning at the first base. The chain couples TRBV5-5 to TRBJ1-3; 5 matching bases give a weak D call of TRBD1. Sequenced material: naive CD4+ T cells sorted from blood. The cell subset or site label here, explained by the study, means: CD45RA+ positively selected. This receptor was obtained from a man aged 25 to 45 in good health. In nucleotides, the sequence is TGTGCCAGCAGCCTGGACCAGGGCTTTGGAAACACCATATATTTT. It translates to CASSLDQGFGNTIYF. The CDR3, completed at both ends by the reference TRBV5-5 and TRBJ1-3 genes, gives the full variable domain DAGVTQSPTHLIKTRGQQVTLRCSPISGHKSVSWYQQVLGQGPQFIFQYYEKEERGRGNFPDRFSARQFPNYSSELNVNALLLGDSALYLCASSLDQGFGNTIYFGEGSWLTVV.